This record covers a single T cell receptor (beta chain). Its antigen is currently unknown. PCR was performed using 60 Vbeta and 13 Jbeta primers. Sequenced by immunoSEQ multiplex PCR; TCRdb stores in-frame clones only, minus some. This table has roughly 100,000 clones, less than 80% appearing once. CDR1 and CDR2 from the germline V gene are SGHRS and YFSETQ. Trimming removed 1 base from V and 0 bases from J, with 8 bases in between. This CDR3 spans 14 amino acids. The record originates from a study of cytomegalovirus exposure and HLA in healthy donors. Study-wide results and caveats: In a later analysis, across HLA loci, associated TCR counts were highest for DRB1, lowest for HLA-C. Previously analyzed data showed that most TCR beta V segments were productive at a frequency of about 87% or about 30%.

This rearrangement joins TRBV5-1 to TRBJ2-7; possible D gene TRBD2, 5 bases. The source material was PBMCs. The TCR sequence derives from a young man in good health and CMV-seronegative. CDR3 protein: CASSLPGNSYEQYF. CDR3 nucleotide sequence: TGCGCCAGCAGCTTGCCGGGGAACTCCTACGAGCAGTACTTC.